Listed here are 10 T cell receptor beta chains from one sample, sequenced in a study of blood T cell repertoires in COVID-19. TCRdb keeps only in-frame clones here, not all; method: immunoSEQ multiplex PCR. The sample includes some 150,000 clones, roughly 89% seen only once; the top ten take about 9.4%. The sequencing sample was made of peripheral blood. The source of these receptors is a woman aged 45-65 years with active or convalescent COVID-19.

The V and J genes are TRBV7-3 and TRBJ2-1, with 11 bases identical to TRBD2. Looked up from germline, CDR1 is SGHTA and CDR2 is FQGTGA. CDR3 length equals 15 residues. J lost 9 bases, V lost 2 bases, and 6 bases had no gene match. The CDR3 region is CASSLGASGGFEQFF. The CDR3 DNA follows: TGTGCCAGCAGCTTAGGGGCTAGCGGGGGGTTTGAGCAGTTCTTC.

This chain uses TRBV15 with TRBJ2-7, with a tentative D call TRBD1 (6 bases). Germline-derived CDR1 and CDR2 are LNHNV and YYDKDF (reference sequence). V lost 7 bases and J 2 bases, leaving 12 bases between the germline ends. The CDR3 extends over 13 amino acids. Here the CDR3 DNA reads TGTGCCACCACACAGGGCTCCACCTACGAGCAGTACTTC. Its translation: CATTQGSTYEQYF.

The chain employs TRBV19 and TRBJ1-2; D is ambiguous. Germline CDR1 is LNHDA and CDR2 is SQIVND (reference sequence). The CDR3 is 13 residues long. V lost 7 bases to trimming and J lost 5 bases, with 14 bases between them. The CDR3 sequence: CASKSGPGYGYTF. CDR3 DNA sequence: TGTGCCAGTAAATCAGGCCCCGGTTATGGCTACACCTTC.

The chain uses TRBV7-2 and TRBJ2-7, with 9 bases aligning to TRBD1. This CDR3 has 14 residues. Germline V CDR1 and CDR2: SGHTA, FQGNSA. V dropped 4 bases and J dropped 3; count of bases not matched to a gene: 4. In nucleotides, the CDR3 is TGTGCCAGCAGCTCACTGGGACAGGGCTACGAGCAGTACTTC. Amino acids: CASSSLGQGYEQYF.

CDR3 residues: CASLSTTGFDSPLHF. CDR3 DNA sequence: TGTGCCAGCCTCTCGACGACAGGCTTTGATTCACCCCTCCACTTT. The chain is built from TRBV21-1 and TRBJ1-6; the table's TRBD1 call for D was not verified on the DNA. TRBV21-1 is a recognized pseudogene. The CDR3 runs 15 residues.

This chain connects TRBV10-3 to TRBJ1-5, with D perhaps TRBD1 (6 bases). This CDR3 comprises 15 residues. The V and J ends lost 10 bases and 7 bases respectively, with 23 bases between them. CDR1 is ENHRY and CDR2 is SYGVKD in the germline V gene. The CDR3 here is CATSDRLEPGQPQHF. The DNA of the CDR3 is TGTGCCACCAGCGACAGGTTAGAACCCGGGCAGCCCCAGCATTTT.

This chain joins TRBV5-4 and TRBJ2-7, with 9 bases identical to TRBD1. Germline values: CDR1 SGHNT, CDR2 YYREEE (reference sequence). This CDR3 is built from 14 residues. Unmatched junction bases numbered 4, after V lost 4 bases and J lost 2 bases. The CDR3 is CASSQGTGTYEQYF. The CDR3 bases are TGTGCCAGCAGCCAGGGGACAGGGACCTACGAGCAGTACTTC.

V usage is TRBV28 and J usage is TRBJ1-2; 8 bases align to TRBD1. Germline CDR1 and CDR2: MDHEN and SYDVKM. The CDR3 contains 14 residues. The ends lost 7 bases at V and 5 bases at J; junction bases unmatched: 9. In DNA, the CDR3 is TGTGCCAGCACTCGGACAGGGCCCCGTTATGGCTACACCTTC. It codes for CASTRTGPRYGYTF.

In DNA form, the CDR3 reads TGTGCCAGCAGCGTCGCGGGCGGGATGGTCTACAATGAGCAGTTCTTC. Encoded protein: CASSVAGGMVYNEQFF. V gene TRBV9 combines with J gene TRBJ2-1, with a weak D call TRBD2 (6 bases). V dropped 2 bases and J dropped 3 bases, with 15 bases sitting between them. CDR3 size: 16 residues. Germline CDR1 SGDLS, CDR2 YYNGEE.

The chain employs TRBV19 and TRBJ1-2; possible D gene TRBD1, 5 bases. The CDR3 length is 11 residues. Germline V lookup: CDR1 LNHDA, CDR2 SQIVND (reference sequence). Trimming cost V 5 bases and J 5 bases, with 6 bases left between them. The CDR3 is CASSGGYGYTF. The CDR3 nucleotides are TGTGCCAGTAGTGGGGGGTATGGCTACACCTTC.